One T cell receptor beta chain is described in this entry. The antigen remains undetermined. The data derive from a study of T-cell memory formation after mild COVID-19. The germline V and J ends were trimmed by 0 bases and 7 bases, with 6 bases remaining between them. The V gene's germline CDR1 is MNHEY and CDR2 SVGAGI. CDR3 length equals 12 residues. General observations from the study: Clones that contracted from day 15 to 85 had balanced CD4/CD8; later expanders were CD4+ biased. Mostly located in CM and EM were contracting CD4+ clones, with contracting CD8+ clones located in EMRA. Whether day 37 second-wave clones are SARS-CoV-2-specific was not confirmed.

TCRdb processed the 5' RACE reads anew with MiXCR; each CDR3 protein has one entry. The profile covers 150,000 to 200,000 distinct CDR3 sequences, with about 14% appearing a single time and roughly 15% taken by the ten largest. The source is an adult woman who had mild COVID-19 (a few samples of this study predate the infection). Cell type and time point are not known. Source material: PBMCs or a T cell subset sorted from them (not recorded which). This sequence joins TRBV6-5 and TRBJ1-1; D not resolved. CDR3 coding DNA: TGTGCCAGCAGTTACTCTACGGGTGAAGCTTTCTTT. It translates to CASSYSTGEAFF.